Reported below is one T cell receptor (beta chain). Sequenced by immunoSEQ multiplex PCR; TCRdb stores in-frame clones only, minus some. The sample records hundreds of thousands of clones, about nine tenths being singletons. This specimen belongs to a study of blood T cell repertoires in COVID-19. Study information: In each case, the material was cDNA or gDNA derived from T cells, B-cell-depleted T cells, or PBMCs.

This CDR3 comprises 13 residues. Germline V gene data show CDR1 as ENHRY and CDR2 as SYGVKD. Trimming shortened V by 7 bases and J by 4 bases, and 13 bases separated the two germline ends. The Seattle patients joined while their infection was active and were tracked longitudinally afterward. Sequencing input: peripheral blood. V and J are TRBV10-3 and TRBJ1-1; no clear D. This TCR was recovered from a woman in her 70s with COVID-19, enrolled during active disease. The CDR3 spells CAIMWEGSTEAFF. In DNA, the CDR3 is TGTGCCATCATGTGGGAAGGGAGCACTGAAGCTTTCTTT.